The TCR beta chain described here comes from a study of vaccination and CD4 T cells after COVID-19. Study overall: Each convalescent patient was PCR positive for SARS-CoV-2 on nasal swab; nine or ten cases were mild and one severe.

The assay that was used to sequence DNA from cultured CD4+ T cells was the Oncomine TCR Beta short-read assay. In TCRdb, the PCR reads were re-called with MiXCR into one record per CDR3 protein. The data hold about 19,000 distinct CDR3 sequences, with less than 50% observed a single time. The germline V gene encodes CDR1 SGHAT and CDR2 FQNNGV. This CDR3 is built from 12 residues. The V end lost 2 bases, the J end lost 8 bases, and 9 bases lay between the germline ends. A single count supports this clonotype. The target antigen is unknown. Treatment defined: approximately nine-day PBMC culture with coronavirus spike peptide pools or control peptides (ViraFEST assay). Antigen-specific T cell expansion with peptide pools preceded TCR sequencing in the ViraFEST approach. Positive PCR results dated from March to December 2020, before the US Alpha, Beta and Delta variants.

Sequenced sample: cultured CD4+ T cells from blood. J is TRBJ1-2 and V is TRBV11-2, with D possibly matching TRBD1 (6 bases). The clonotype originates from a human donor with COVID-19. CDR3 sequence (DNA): TGTGCCAGCAGCTTAACAGGGCCCGGCTACACCTTC. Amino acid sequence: CASSLTGPGYTF.